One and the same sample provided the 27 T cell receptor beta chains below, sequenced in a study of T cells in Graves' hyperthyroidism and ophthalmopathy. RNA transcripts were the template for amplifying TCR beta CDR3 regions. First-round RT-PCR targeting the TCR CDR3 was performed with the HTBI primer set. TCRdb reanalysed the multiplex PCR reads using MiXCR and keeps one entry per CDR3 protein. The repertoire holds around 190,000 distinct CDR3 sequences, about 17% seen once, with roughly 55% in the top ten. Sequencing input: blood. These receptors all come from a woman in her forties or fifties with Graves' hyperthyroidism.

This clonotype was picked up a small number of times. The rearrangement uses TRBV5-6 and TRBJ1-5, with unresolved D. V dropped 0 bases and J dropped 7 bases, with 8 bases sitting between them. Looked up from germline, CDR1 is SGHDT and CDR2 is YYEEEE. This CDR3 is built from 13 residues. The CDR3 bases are TGTGCCAGCAGCTTGGGGATAAGACAGCCCCAGCATTTT. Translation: CASSLGIRQPQHF.

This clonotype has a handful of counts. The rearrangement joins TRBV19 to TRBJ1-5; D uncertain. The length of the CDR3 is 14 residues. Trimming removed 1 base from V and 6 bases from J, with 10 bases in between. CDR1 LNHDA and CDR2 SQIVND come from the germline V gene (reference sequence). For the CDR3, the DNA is TGTGCCAGTAGTATAGTGGGAGAGGCTCAGCCCCAGCATTTT. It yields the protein CASSIVGEAQPQHF.

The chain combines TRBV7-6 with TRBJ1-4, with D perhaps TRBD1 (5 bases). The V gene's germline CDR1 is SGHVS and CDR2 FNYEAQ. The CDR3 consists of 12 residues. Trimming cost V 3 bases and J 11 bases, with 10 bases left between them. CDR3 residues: CASSFRGGKLFF. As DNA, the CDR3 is TGTGCCAGCAGCTTTCGGGGCGGGAAACTGTTTTTT.

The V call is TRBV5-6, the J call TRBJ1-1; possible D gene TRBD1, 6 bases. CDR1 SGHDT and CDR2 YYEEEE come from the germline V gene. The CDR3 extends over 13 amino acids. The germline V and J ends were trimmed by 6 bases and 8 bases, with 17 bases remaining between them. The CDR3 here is CASTDGQRQEAFF. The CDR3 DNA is TGTGCCAGCACCGACGGACAGAGGCAAGAAGCTTTCTTT. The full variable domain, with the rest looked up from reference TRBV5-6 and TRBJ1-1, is DAGVTQSPTHLIKTRGQQVTLRCSPKSGHDTVSWYQQALGQGPQFIFQYYEEEERQRGNFPDRFSGHQFPNYSSELNVNALLLGDSALYLCASTDGQRQEAFFGQGTRLTVV.

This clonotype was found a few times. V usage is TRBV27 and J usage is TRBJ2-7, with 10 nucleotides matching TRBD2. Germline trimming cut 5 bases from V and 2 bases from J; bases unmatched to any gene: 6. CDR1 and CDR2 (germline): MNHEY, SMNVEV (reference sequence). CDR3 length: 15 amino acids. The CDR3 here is CASSPGLAVTYEQYF. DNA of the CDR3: TGTGCCAGCAGTCCAGGACTAGCGGTAACCTACGAGCAGTACTTC.

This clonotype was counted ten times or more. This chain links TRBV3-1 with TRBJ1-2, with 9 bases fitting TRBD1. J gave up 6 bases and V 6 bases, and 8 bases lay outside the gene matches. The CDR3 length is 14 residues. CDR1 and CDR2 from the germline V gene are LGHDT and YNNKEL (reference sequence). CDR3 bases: TGTGCCAGCAGACTTACAGGGGGCGCGAATGGCTACACCTTC. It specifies CASRLTGGANGYTF.

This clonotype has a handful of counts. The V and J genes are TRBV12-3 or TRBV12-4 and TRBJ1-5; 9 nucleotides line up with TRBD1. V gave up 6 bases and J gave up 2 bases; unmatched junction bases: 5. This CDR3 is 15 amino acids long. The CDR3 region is CASRPTGGGNQPQHF. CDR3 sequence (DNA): TGTGCCAGCAGACCGACAGGGGGAGGCAATCAGCCCCAGCATTTT.

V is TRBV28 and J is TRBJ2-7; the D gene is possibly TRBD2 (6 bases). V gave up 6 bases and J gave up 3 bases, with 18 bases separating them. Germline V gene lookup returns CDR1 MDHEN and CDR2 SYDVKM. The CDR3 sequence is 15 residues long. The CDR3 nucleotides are TGTGCCAGCAGCTCCGGGAGCCGAGGGGTCTACGAGCAGTACTTC. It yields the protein CASSSGSRGVYEQYF.

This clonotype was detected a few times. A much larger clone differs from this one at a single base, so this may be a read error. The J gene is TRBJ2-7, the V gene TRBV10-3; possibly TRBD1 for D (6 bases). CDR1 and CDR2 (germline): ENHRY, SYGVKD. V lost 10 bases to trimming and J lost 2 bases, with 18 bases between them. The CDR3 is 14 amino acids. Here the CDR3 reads CATSRRDTTYEQYF. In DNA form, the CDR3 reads TGTGCCACCAGCCGTCGGGACACCACCTACGAGCAGTACTTC.

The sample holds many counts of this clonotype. CDR3 DNA: TGTGCCAGCTCGCGCACCGACCTATACGAGCAGTACTTC. This gives the protein CASSRTDLYEQYF. The chain has TRBV11-3 and TRBJ2-7, with unresolved D. The germline gives CDR1 SGHNT, CDR2 YENEEA. Trimming left V 8 bases short and J 4 bases short, with 15 bases between. The CDR3 has 13 residues.

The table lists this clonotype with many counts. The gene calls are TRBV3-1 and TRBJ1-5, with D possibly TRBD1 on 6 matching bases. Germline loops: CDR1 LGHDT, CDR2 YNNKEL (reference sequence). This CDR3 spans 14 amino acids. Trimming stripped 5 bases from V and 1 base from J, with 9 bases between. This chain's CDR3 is CASSGRGSNQPQHF. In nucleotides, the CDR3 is TGTGCCAGCAGCGGAAGGGGGAGCAATCAGCCCCAGCATTTT.

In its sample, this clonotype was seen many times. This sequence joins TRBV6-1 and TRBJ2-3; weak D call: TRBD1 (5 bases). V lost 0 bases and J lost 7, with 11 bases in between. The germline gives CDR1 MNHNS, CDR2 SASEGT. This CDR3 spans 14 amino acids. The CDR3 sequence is CASSEATGANTQYF. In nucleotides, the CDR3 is TGTGCCAGCAGTGAAGCAACAGGAGCCAATACGCAGTATTTT.

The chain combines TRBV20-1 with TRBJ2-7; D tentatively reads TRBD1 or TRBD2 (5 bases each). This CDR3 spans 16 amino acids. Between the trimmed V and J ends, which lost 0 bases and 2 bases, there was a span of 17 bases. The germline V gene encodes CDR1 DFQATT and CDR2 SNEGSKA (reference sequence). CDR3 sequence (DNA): TGCAGTGCTAGAGATTCCGGGACCGCAGCGGCCTACGAGCAGTACTTC. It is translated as CSARDSGTAAAYEQYF.

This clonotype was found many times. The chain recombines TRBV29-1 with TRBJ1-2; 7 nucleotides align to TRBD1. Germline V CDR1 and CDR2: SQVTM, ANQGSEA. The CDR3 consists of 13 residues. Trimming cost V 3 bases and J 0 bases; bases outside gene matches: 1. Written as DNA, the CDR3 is TGCAGCGTTGAGGGGACAGCTAACTATGGCTACACCTTC. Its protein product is CSVEGTANYGYTF.

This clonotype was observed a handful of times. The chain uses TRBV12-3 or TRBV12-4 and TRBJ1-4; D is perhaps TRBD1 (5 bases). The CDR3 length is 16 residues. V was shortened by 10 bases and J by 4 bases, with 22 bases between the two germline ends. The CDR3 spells CANPKTGYLGNEKLFF. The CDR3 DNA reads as TGTGCCAACCCCAAAACAGGATACTTGGGTAATGAAAAACTGTTTTTT.

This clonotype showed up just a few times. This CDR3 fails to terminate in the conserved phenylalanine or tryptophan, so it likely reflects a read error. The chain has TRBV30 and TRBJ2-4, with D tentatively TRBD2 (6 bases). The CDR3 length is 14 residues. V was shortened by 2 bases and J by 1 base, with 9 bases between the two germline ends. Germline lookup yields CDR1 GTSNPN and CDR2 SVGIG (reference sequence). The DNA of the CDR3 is TGTGCCTGGAGTCCGACTAGTGCCAAAAACATTCAGTACCTC. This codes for CAWSPTSAKNIQYL.

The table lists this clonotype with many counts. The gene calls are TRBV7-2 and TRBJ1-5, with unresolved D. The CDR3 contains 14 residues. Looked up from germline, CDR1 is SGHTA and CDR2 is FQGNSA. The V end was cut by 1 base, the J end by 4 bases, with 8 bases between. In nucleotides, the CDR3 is TGTGCCAGCAGCTTAGGACGGATTAATCAGCCCCAGCATTTT. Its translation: CASSLGRINQPQHF.

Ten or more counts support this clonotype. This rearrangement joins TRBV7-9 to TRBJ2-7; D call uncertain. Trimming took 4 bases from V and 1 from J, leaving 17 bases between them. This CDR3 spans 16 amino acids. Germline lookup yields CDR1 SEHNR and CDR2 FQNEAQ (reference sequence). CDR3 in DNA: TGTGCCAGCAGCTCAATCCGGGCCTCCCGTTCCTACGAGCAGTACTTC. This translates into CASSSIRASRSYEQYF.

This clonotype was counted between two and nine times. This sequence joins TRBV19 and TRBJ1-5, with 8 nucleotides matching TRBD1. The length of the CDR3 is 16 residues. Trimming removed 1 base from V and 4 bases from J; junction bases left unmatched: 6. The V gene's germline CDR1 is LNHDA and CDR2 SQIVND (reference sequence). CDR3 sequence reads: CASSIVGQGGNQPQHF. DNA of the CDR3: TGTGCCAGTAGTATAGTTGGACAGGGAGGTAATCAGCCCCAGCATTTT.

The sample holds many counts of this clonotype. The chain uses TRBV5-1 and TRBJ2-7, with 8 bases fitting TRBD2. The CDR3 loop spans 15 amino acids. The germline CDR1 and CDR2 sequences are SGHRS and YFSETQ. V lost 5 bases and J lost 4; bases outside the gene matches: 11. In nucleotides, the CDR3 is TGCGCCAGCAGTGAAGTGGTAGCGGGACTATACGAGCAGTACTTC. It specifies CASSEVVAGLYEQYF.

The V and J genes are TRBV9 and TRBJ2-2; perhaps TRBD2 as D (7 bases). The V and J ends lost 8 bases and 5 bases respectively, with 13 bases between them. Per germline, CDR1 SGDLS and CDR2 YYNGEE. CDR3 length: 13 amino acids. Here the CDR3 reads CASSGGQTGELFF. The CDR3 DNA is TGTGCCAGTTCCGGGGGGCAAACCGGGGAGCTGTTTTTT.

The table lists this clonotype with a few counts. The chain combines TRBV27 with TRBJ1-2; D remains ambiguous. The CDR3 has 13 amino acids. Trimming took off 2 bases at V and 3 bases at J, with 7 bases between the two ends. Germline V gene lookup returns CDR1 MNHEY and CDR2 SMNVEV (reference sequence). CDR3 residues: CASSLRGYYGYTF. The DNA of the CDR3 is TGTGCCAGCAGTTTACGGGGTTACTATGGCTACACCTTC.

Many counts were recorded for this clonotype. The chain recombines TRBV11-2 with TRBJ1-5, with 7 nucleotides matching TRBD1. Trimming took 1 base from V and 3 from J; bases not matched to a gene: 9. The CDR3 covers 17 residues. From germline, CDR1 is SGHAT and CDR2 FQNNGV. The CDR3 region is CASSLGTGEWVNQPQHF. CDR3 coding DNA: TGTGCCAGCAGCTTAGGTACAGGGGAATGGGTCAATCAGCCCCAGCATTTT.

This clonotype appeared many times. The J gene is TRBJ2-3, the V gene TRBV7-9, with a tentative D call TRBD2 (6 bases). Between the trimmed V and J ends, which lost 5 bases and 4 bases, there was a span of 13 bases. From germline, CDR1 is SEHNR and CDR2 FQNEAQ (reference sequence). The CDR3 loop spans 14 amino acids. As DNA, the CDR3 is TGTGCCAGCAGCCCCCGGGACTGGCCAGATACGCAGTATTTT. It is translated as CASSPRDWPDTQYF.

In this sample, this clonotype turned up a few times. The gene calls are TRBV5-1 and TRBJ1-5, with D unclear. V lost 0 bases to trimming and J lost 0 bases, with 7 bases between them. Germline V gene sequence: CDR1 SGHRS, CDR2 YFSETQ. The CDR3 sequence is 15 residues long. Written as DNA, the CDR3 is TGCGCCAGCAGCTTGGGAGAGCTTAGCAATCAGCCCCAGCATTTT. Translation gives CASSLGELSNQPQHF.

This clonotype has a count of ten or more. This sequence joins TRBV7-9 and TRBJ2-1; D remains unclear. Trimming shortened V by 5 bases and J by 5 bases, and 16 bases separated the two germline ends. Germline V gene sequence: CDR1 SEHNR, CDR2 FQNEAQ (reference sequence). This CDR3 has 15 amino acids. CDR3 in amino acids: CASSDLPGWNNEQFF. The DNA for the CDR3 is TGTGCCAGCAGCGACCTCCCCGGGTGGAACAATGAGCAGTTCTTC.

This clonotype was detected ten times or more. The CDR3 reads CASSRTSGDYNEQFF. CDR3 DNA sequence: TGTGCCAGCAGCCGGACTAGCGGGGACTACAATGAGCAGTTCTTC. The V gene is TRBV3-1, the J gene TRBJ2-1; 12 bases align to TRBD2. V shed 4 bases, J shed 3 bases, and the junction held 1 base outside the gene matches. The CDR3 contains 15 residues. CDR1 and CDR2 (germline): LGHDT, YNNKEL (reference sequence).